This entry concerns a single T cell receptor beta chain. Its specificity is unknown. The CDR3 has 16 residues. Germline-derived CDR1 and CDR2 are SEHNR and FQNEAQ (reference sequence). V was trimmed by 3 bases and J by 5 bases, leaving 17 bases between them. For the second PCR, which ran for about 6 to 11 cycles, a sample-barcoded 5' primer and a J-beta primer mix were used. MiXCR, applied by TCRdb to the 5' RACE reads, yields one record per CDR3 protein. The sample lists just over 800,000 distinct CDR3 sequences, under 80% occurring once. The data were obtained in a study of blood T cells in healthy people across ages. Study results and caveats: Higher diversity, along with more naive CD4+ cells, distinguished long-lived donors from aged donors. In these data, TCR beta diversity tracked strongly with naive T cell percentage. Estimates based on one million T cells were treated as lower bounds.

Sample donors were healthy Caucasian individuals that came from Russia, aged 6 to 90. This sequence originates from a man aged 30 to 45 in good health. Sequenced input: blood. The V and J genes are TRBV7-9 and TRBJ1-3; maybe TRBD1 (6 bases). CDR3 region: CASSFDYGRGRNTIYF. CDR3 nucleotide sequence: TGTGCCAGCAGCTTCGATTATGGCAGGGGTAGAAACACCATATATTTT.